The 24 T cell receptor beta chains below all came from one sample that was sequenced in a study of identical twins. TCRdb reanalysed the 5' RACE reads using MiXCR and keeps one entry per CDR3 protein. In the table there are hundreds of thousands of distinct CDR3 sequences, around 6% of which are singletons. Sequenced: naive T cells sorted from blood. Receptors were obtained from a young man in good health.

This clonotype was counted many times. The gene calls are TRBV20-1 and TRBJ2-6; TRBD1 is a possible D gene (6 bases). V gave up 3 bases and J gave up 0 bases, with 12 bases separating them. Germline V gene sequence: CDR1 DFQATT, CDR2 SNEGSKA (reference sequence). CDR3 length equals 16 residues. The CDR3 DNA reads as TGCAGTGCTAGTTTTTTGGGGGCCTCTGGGGCCAACGTCCTGACTTTC. Translated: CSASFLGASGANVLTF.

The chain employs TRBV18 and TRBJ2-3, with 7 bases aligning to TRBD1. The V gene's germline CDR1 is KGHSH and CDR2 LQKENI. J was trimmed by 6 bases and V by 8 bases; bases with no gene match: 8. The CDR3 spans 13 residues. The CDR3 bases are TGTGCCAGCCGGACAGGCCCAACGGATACGCAGTATTTT. This encodes CASRTGPTDTQYF.

This clonotype has a handful of counts. V is TRBV9 and J is TRBJ1-2; the match to TRBD1 covers 9 bases. Germline loops: CDR1 SGDLS, CDR2 YYNGEE. The J segment lost 6 bases and the V segment lost 7 bases, leaving 7 bases of the junction unmatched. The CDR3 length is 13 residues. In nucleotides, the CDR3 is TGTGCCAGCGAGGGGGACAGGGCTGATGGCTACACCTTC. Translation: CASEGDRADGYTF.

The rearrangement links TRBV6-1 to TRBJ2-5; the match to TRBD2 covers 8 bases. The germline gives CDR1 MNHNS, CDR2 SASEGT. The CDR3 contains 15 residues. The junction had 5 bases not matched to a gene; V was cut back by 1 base and J by 4 bases. CDR3 DNA sequence: TGTGCCAGCAGTGAAGTGCGGACTAGCAGAGAGACCCAGTACTTC. Its translation: CASSEVRTSRETQYF.

This clonotype came up a few times. The CDR3 region is CATSREASGNYEQYF. The CDR3 region has the DNA TGTGCCACCAGCAGAGAGGCTAGCGGAAACTACGAGCAGTACTTC. The V gene is TRBV15, the J gene TRBJ2-7; 7 nucleotides agree with TRBD2. From germline, CDR1 is LNHNV and CDR2 YYDKDF (reference sequence). This CDR3 comprises 15 residues. V shed 0 bases and J 3 bases; nucleotides not matched to a gene: 5. Full variable domain (remainder filled in from reference TRBV15 and TRBJ2-7): DAMVIQNPRYQVTQFGKPVTLSCSQTLNHNVMYWYQQKSSQAPKLLFHYYDKDFNNEADTPDNFQSRRPNTSFCFLDIRSPGLGDTAMYLCATSREASGNYEQYFGPGTRLTVT.

Many counts were recorded for this clonotype. The chain links TRBV12-3 or TRBV12-4 to TRBJ2-3; the D is unclear. The CDR3 loop spans 13 amino acids. Trimming shortened V by 2 bases and J by 4 bases, and 7 bases separated the two germline ends. CDR3 protein: CASSLRVSDTQYF. CDR3 bases: TGTGCCAGCAGTTTAAGGGTCTCAGATACGCAGTATTTT.

This clonotype was recorded a few times. The genes are TRBV4-2 and TRBJ2-7; 11 bases line up with TRBD1. The germline V gene encodes CDR1 LGHNA and CDR2 YNFKEQ. The CDR3 is 17 residues long. The V gene end was trimmed by 4 bases and the J gene end by 3 bases; junction bases not matched to a gene: 11. The chain's CDR3 is CASSLKGADRGHYEQYF. CDR3 DNA sequence: TGTGCCAGCAGCCTGAAGGGGGCGGACAGGGGGCACTACGAGCAGTACTTC.

The genes are TRBV6-5 and TRBJ1-1; 7 positions agree with TRBD1. Germline V gene lookup returns CDR1 MNHEY and CDR2 SVGAGI. The CDR3 is made up of 15 amino acids. The J segment lost 2 bases and the V segment lost 4 bases, leaving 7 bases of the junction unmatched. For the CDR3, the DNA is TGTGCCAGCAGTTGGGTCCGGGACAGCAACACTGAAGCTTTCTTT. This codes for CASSWVRDSNTEAFF.

This clonotype has ten or more counts. The rearrangement uses TRBV29-1 and TRBJ2-3; 8 nucleotides align to TRBD2. Germline V gene sequence: CDR1 SQVTM, CDR2 ANQGSEA. The V segment lost 7 bases and the J segment 4 bases; nucleotides outside the gene matches: 10. The CDR3 totals 14 residues. The CDR3 sequence: CSGPASGSSDTQYF. The CDR3 coding sequence is TGCAGCGGTCCTGCAAGCGGGAGTTCAGATACGCAGTATTTT.

There are many counts of this clonotype. The chain uses TRBV9 and TRBJ1-3; D gene uncertain. V was pared by 3 bases and J by 0 bases, with 16 bases between. In germline, CDR1 is SGDLS, CDR2 YYNGEE. The CDR3 contains 17 residues. The CDR3 protein is CASSGGLTGYSGNTIYF. CDR3 sequence (DNA): TGTGCCAGCAGCGGAGGGCTAACGGGCTACTCTGGAAACACCATATATTTT. Filled out from reference TRBV9 and TRBJ1-3, the complete variable domain reads DSGVTQTPKHLITATGQRVTLRCSPRSGDLSVYWYQQSLDQGLQFLIQYYNGEERAKGNILERFSAQQFPDLHSELNLSSLELGDSALYFCASSGGLTGYSGNTIYFGEGSWLTVV.

This clonotype was detected many times. The chain is built from TRBV5-1 and TRBJ2-3; 8 bases match TRBD2. Germline values: CDR1 SGHRS, CDR2 YFSETQ. V was clipped by 4 bases and J by 3 bases; unmatched bases: 4. This CDR3 is 14 amino acids long. CDR3 in DNA: TGCGCCAGCAGCCTGGGACTAGAAACAGATACGCAGTATTTT. This translates into CASSLGLETDTQYF.

The V call is TRBV29-1, the J call TRBJ2-7; D might be TRBD2 (6 bases). The V gene's germline CDR1 is SQVTM and CDR2 ANQGSEA. The CDR3 runs to 13 residues. V was cut by 8 bases and J by 2 bases, with 16 bases left in between. The CDR3 sequence is CSLPGLNTYEQYV. Written as DNA, the CDR3 is TGCAGCTTACCGGGACTGAACACCTACGAGCAGTACGTC.

This clonotype came up a few times. This chain links TRBV20-1 with TRBJ2-7; the match to TRBD2 covers 9 bases. The V gene end was trimmed by 1 base and the J gene end by 5 bases; junction bases not matched to a gene: 12. There are 16 residues in the CDR3. The germline CDR1 and CDR2 sequences are DFQATT and SNEGSKA (reference sequence). The CDR3 DNA is TGCAGTGCTAGAGGAACCCTTAGCGGGAGAAGGAACGAGCAGTACTTC. This translates into CSARGTLSGRRNEQYF.

This clonotype was picked up many times. The chain is built from TRBV12-3 or TRBV12-4 and TRBJ2-4; maybe TRBD2 (6 bases). There are 16 residues in the CDR3. V shed 6 bases and J shed 1 base, with 16 bases lying between them. CDR3 amino acids: CASRQRTEGAKNIQYF. The CDR3 nucleotides are TGTGCCAGCAGACAAAGGACGGAGGGGGCCAAAAACATTCAGTACTTC.

The chain combines TRBV7-9 with TRBJ2-7; TRBD2 aligns across 11 bases. After removal of 1 base from V and 7 bases from J, the junction contained 12 bases not matched to a gene. CDR3 length equals 17 residues. The germline gives CDR1 SEHNR, CDR2 FQNEAQ (reference sequence). The CDR3 DNA follows: TGTGCCAGCAGCTTAGGGGGACTAGCGGACGCAAAATTGGAGCAGTACTTC. This codes for CASSLGGLADAKLEQYF. The variable domain in full, completed from reference TRBV7-9 and TRBJ2-7, reads DTGVSQNPRHKITKRGQNVTFRCDPISEHNRLYWYRQTLGQGPEFLTYFQNEAQLEKSRLLSDRFSAERPKGSFSTLEIQRTEQGDSAMYLCASSLGGLADAKLEQYFGPGTRLTVT.

This clonotype was observed a few times. The chain uses TRBV6-1 and TRBJ1-4, with D perhaps matching TRBD1 (5 bases). Germline CDR1 reads MNHNS; CDR2 reads SASEGT. V was clipped by 6 bases and J by 4 bases, with 12 bases between them. The length of the CDR3 is 14 residues. The CDR3 DNA reads TGTGCCAGCAGCCCAGGGTCTTTTAATGAAAAACTGTTTTTT. Translating gives CASSPGSFNEKLFF.

The chain links TRBV6-6 to TRBJ1-1; D unclear. The CDR3 runs to 12 residues. Germline V gene data show CDR1 as MNHNY and CDR2 as SVGAGI (reference sequence). V was clipped by 11 bases and J by 1 base, with 11 bases between them. The CDR3 here is CAGGRTNTEAFF. The DNA for the CDR3 is TGTGCCGGTGGTAGGACGAACACTGAAGCTTTCTTT.

This clonotype was detected only a few times. The V call is TRBV29-1, the J call TRBJ1-2; D not certain. The V end lost 3 bases, the J end lost 0 bases, and 11 bases lay between the germline ends. The length of the CDR3 is 14 residues. Germline V gives CDR1 SQVTM, CDR2 ANQGSEA. The CDR3 DNA sequence: TGCAGCGTTGATAAGGCCAGGCCTAACTATGGCTACACCTTC. This translates into CSVDKARPNYGYTF.

The gene calls are TRBV20-1 and TRBJ1-5; 8 bases agree with TRBD1. With 1 base clipped from V and 2 bases from J, the junction kept 4 bases outside the gene matches. From germline, CDR1 is DFQATT and CDR2 SNEGSKA (reference sequence). CDR3 length: 15 amino acids. CDR3 DNA: TGCAGTGCTAGAGCAGGGGGCACGGGCAATCAGCCCCAGCATTTT. Protein sequence: CSARAGGTGNQPQHF.

This clonotype was recorded many times. V gene TRBV12-3 or TRBV12-4 combines with J gene TRBJ2-1; D gene ambiguous. The length of the CDR3 is 13 residues. V lost 9 bases to trimming and J lost 5 bases, with 14 bases between them. CDR3 nucleotide sequence: TGTGCCAGTAGGCGGCAACCGAACAATGAGCAGTTCTTC. It codes for CASRRQPNNEQFF.

In this sample, this clonotype turned up many times. The rearrangement links TRBV27 to TRBJ2-4; TRBD1 aligns across 10 bases. The junction had 10 bases not matched to a gene; V was cut back by 5 bases and J by 9 bases. The CDR3 has 15 amino acids. The germline gives CDR1 MNHEY, CDR2 SMNVEV (reference sequence). As DNA, the CDR3 is TGTGCCAGCAGTCTGACACCGGGACAGGGGAGCATTCAGTACTTC. Translating gives CASSLTPGQGSIQYF.

J is TRBJ2-7 and V is TRBV6-5; 11 bases match TRBD1. The germline CDR1 and CDR2 sequences are MNHEY and SVGAGI. The CDR3 has 14 residues. J gave up 4 bases and V 4 bases, and 3 bases lay outside the gene matches. Written as DNA, the CDR3 is TGTGCCAGCAGTTTCGGGACAGGGGGATACGAGCAGTACGTC. Translated: CASSFGTGGYEQYV.

J is TRBJ2-1 and V is TRBV5-6; 9 bases agree with TRBD2. Unmatched junction bases numbered 10, after V lost 4 bases and J lost 5 bases. Germline loops: CDR1 SGHDT, CDR2 YYEEEE. The CDR3 is 16 residues long. For the CDR3, the DNA is TGTGCCAGCAGCGCCAGACTAGCGGCACTGAACAATGAGCAGTTCTTC. Encoded protein: CASSARLAALNNEQFF.

This clonotype has at least ten counts. This rearrangement joins TRBV3-1 to TRBJ2-3; D may be TRBD1 (5 bases). The CDR3 is 16 amino acids. The V gene's germline CDR1 is LGHDT and CDR2 YNNKEL (reference sequence). Trimming removed 1 base at V and 1 base at J, with 12 bases between. CDR3 nucleotide sequence: TGTGCCAGCAGCCAAGGGCAGGGATGGGGCACAGATACGCAGTATTTT. This codes for CASSQGQGWGTDTQYF.